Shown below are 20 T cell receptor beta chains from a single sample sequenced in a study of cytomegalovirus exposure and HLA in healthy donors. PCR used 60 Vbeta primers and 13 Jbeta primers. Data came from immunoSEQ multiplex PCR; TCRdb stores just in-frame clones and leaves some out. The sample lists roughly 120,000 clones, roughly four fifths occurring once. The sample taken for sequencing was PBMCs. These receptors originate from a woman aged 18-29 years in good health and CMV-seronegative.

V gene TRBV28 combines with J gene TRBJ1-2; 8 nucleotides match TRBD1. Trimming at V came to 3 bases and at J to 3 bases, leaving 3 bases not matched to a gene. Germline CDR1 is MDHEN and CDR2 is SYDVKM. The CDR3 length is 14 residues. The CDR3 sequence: CASSFSQGDYGYTF. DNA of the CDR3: TGTGCCAGCAGTTTCTCACAGGGGGACTATGGCTACACCTTC.

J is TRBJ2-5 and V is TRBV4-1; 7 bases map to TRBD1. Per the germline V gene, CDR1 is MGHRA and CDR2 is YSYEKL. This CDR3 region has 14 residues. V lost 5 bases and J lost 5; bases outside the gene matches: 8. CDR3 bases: TGCGCCAGCAGCTCAAGGGGGCAAGGGGAGACCCAGTACTTC. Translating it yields CASSSRGQGETQYF.

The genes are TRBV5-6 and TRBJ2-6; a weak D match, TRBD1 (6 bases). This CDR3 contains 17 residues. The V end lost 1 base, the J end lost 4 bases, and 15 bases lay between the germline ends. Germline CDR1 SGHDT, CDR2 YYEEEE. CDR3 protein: CASSLSQGVGGANVLTF. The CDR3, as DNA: TGTGCCAGCAGCTTGTCACAGGGTGTCGGAGGGGCCAACGTCCTGACTTTC.

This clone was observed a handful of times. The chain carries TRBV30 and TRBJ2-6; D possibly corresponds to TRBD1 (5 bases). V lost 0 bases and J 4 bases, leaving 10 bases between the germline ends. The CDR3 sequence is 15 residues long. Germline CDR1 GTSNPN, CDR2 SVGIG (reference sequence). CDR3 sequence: CAWSVPRAGANVLTF. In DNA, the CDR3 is TGTGCCTGGAGTGTACCCAGGGCCGGGGCCAACGTCCTGACTTTC.

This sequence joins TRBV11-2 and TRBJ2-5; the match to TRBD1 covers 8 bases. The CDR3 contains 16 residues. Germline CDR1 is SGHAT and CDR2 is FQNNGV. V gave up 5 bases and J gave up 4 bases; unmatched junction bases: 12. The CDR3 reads CASSTRTGLYVETQYF. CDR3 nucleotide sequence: TGTGCCAGCAGCACCCGGACAGGGTTATACGTAGAGACCCAGTACTTC.

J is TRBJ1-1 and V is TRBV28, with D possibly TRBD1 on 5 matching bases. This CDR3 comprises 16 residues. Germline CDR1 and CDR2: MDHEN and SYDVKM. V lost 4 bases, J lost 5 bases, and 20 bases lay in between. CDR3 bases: TGTGCCAGCAGTTCCATCCTAGTGGGCCGGGGGACTGAAGCTTTCTTT. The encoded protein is CASSSILVGRGTEAFF. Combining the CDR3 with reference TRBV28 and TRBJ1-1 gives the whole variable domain DVKVTQSSRYLVKRTGEKVFLECVQDMDHENMFWYRQDPGLGLRLIYFSYDVKMKEKGDIPEGYSVSREKKERFSLILESASTNQTSMYLCASSSILVGRGTEAFFGQGTRLTVV.

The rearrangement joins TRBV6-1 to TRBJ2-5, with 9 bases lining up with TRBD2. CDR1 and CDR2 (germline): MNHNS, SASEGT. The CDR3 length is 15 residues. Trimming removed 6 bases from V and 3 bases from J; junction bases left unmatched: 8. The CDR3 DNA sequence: TGTGCCAGCAGCGGTCATAAGCGGGGGGAAGAGACCCAGTACTTC. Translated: CASSGHKRGEETQYF.

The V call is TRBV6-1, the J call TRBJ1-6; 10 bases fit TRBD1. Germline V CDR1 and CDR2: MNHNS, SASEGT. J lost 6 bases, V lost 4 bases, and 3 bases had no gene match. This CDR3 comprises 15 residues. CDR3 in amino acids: CASSGTGGFNSPLHF. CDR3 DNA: TGTGCCAGCAGTGGGACAGGGGGTTTTAATTCACCCCTCCACTTT.

CDR3 sequence: CASSFYPGTVVREKLFF. The CDR3, as DNA: TGTGCCAGCAGTTTCTACCCCGGGACAGTGGTTCGGGAAAAACTGTTTTTT. The chain carries TRBV27 and TRBJ1-4; 7 bases match TRBD1. This CDR3 comprises 17 residues. Germline V lookup: CDR1 MNHEY, CDR2 SMNVEV (reference sequence). V trimming: 3 bases; J trimming: 8 bases; junction bases outside the gene matches: 15.

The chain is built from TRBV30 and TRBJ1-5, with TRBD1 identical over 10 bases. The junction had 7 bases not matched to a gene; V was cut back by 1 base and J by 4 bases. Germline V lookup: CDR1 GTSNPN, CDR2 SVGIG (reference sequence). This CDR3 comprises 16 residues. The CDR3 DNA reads TGTGCCTGGAGTGAGGGATTGGGACAGGGGAATCAGCCCCAGCATTTT. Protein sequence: CAWSEGLGQGNQPQHF.

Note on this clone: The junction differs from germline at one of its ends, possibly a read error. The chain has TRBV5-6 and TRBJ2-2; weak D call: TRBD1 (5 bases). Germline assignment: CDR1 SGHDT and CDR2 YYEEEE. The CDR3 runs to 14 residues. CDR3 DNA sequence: TGTGCCAGCAGCTTAAGACAGAACCCCGGGGAGCTGTTTTTT. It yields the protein CASSLRQNPGELFF. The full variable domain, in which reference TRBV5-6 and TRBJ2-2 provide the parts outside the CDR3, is DAGVTQSPTHLIKTRGQQVTLRCSPKSGHDTVSWYQQALGQGPQFIFQYYEEEERQRGNFPDRFSGHQFPNYSSELNVNALLLGDSALYLCASSLRQNPGELFFGEGSRLTVL.

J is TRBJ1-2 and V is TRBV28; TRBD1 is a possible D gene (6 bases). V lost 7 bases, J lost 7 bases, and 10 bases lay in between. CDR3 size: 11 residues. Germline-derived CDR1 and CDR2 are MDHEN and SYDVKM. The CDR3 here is CASTSGVGYTF. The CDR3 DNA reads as TGTGCCAGCACTTCAGGGGTTGGCTACACCTTC.

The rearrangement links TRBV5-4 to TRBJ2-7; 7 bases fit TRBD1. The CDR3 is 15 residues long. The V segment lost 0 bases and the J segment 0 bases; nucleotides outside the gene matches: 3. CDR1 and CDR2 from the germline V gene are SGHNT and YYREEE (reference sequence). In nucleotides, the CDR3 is TGTGCCAGCAGCTTGGAACAGGGGAGCTCCTACGAGCAGTACTTC. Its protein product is CASSLEQGSSYEQYF.

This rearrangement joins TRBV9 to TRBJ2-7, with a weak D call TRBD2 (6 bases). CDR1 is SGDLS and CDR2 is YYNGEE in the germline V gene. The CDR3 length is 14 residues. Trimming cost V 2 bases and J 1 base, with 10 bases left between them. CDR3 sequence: CASSVDYLSYEQYF. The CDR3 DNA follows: TGTGCCAGCAGCGTGGACTATCTATCCTACGAGCAGTACTTC.

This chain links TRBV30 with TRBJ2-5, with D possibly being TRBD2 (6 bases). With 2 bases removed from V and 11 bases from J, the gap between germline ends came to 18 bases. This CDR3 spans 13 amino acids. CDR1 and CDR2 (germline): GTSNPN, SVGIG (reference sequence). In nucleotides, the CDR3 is TGTGCCTGGAGTCACGGAGGGGCGAGAGAGCAGTACTTC. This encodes CAWSHGGAREQYF.

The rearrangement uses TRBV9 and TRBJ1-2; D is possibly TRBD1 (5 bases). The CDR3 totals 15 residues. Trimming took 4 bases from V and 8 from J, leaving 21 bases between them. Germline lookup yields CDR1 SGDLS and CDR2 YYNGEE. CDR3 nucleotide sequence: TGTGCCAGCAGCCCTGTGGTTCTTGATTGGGGCGGCTACACCTTC. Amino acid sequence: CASSPVVLDWGGYTF.

Here the CDR3 reads CASSLGQAPLSNQPQHF. In DNA form, the CDR3 reads TGTGCCAGCAGCTTGGGACAGGCGCCTCTTAGCAATCAGCCCCAGCATTTT. The rearrangement uses TRBV5-8 and TRBJ1-5; D possibly corresponds to TRBD1 (6 bases). Per the germline V gene, CDR1 is SGHTS and CDR2 is YDEGEE. V lost 0 bases to trimming and J lost 0 bases, with 13 bases between them. The length of the CDR3 is 17 residues.

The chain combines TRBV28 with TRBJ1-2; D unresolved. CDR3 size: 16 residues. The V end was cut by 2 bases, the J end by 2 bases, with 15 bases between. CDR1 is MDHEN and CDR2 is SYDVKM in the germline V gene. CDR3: CASSLPPPGSNYGYTF. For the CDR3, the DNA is TGTGCCAGCAGTTTACCCCCCCCGGGGTCGAACTATGGCTACACCTTC.

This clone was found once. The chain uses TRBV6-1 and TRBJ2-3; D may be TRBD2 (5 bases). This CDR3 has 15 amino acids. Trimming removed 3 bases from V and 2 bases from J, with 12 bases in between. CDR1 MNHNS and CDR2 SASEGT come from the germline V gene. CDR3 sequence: CASSDQADSTDTQYF. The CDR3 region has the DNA TGTGCCAGCAGTGACCAAGCGGACTCCACAGATACGCAGTATTTT.

DNA of the CDR3: TGTGCCAGCAGTAAAGTCGCGCAGGGCCCCACAGATACGCAGTATTTT. Protein sequence: CASSKVAQGPTDTQYF. The gene calls are TRBV2 and TRBJ2-3, with a possible D match to TRBD1 (5 bases). There are 16 residues in the CDR3. Germline assignment: CDR1 SNHLY and CDR2 FYNNEI. Trimming took 5 bases from V and 2 from J, leaving 17 bases between them.